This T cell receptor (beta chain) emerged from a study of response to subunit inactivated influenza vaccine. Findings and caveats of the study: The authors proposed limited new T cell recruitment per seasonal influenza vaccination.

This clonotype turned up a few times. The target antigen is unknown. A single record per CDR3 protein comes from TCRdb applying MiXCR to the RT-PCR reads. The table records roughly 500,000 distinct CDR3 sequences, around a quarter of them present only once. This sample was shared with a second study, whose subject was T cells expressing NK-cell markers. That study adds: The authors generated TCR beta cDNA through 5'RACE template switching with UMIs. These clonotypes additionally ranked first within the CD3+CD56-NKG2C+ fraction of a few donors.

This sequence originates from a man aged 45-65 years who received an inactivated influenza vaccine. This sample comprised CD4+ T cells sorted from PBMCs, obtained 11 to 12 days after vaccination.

The CDR3 sequence is CASTVPGTEYEQYF. DNA for the CDR3: TGTGCCAGCACCGTGCCCGGGACAGAATACGAGCAGTACTTC. V and J are TRBV2 and TRBJ2-7; 7 bases fit TRBD1. Germline assignment: CDR1 SNHLY and CDR2 FYNNEI. Germline trimming cut 7 bases from V and 4 bases from J; bases unmatched to any gene: 10. The CDR3 has 14 residues.